This entry is about one T cell receptor (beta chain). The data stem from a study of patients and donors after allogeneic stem cell transplantation. MiXCR, applied by TCRdb to the RT-PCR reads, yields one record per CDR3 protein. Among 900,000 to 1,000,000 distinct CDR3 sequences, more than 15% were seen once, and the ten largest hold about 6%. Material for sequencing was blood, either unsorted or a sorted T cell fraction (not recorded which). The sequence was obtained from a human donor who was either an allogeneic HSCT recipient or a stem cell or donor lymphocyte infusion donor (not recorded which). It is not recorded whose cells these are; they may come from a transplant donor.

CDR3 DNA sequence: TGCGCCAGCAGCTTGGGAACAGGGGCTAGCTCTGGAAACACCATATATTTT. It encodes CASSLGTGASSGNTIYF. The V gene is TRBV5-1, the J gene TRBJ1-3; 7 bases align to TRBD1. The CDR3 length is 17 residues. Trimming took 0 bases from V and 0 from J; bases not matched to a gene: 6. Germline V gene sequence: CDR1 SGHRS, CDR2 YFSETQ. Together with reference TRBV5-1 and TRBJ1-3, the CDR3 gives the full variable domain: KAGVTQTPRYLIKTRGQQVTLSCSPISGHRSVSWYQQTPGQGLQFLFEYFSETQRNKGNFPGRFSGRQFSNSRSEMNVSTLELGDSALYLCASSLGTGASSGNTIYFGEGSWLTVV.